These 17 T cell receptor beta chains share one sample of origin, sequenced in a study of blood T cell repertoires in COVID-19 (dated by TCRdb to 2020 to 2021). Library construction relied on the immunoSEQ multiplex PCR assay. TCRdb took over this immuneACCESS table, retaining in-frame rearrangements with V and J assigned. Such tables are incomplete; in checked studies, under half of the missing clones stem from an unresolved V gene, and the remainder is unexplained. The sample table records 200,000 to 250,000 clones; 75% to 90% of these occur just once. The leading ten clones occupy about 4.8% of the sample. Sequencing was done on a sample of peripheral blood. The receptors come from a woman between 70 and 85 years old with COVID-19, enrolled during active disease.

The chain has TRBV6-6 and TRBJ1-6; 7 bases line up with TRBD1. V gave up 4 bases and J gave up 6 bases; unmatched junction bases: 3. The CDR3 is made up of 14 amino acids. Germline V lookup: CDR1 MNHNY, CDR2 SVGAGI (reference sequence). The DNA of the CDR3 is TGTGCCAGCAGTTTAGACAGGGTTAATTCACCCCTCCACTTT. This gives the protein CASSLDRVNSPLHF.

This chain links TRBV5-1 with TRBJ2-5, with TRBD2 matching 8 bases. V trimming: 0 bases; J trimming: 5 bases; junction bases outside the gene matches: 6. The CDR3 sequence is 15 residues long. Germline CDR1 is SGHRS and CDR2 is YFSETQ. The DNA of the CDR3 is TGCGCCAGCAGCTTGGAGGCGGGAGGCTGGGAGACCCAGTACTTC. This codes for CASSLEAGGWETQYF.

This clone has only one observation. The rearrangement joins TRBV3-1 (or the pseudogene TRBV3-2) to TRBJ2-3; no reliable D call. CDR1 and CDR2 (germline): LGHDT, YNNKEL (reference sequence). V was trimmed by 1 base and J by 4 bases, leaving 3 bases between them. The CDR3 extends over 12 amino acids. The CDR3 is CASSQGPDTQYF. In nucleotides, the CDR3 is TGTGCCAGCAGCCAAGGGCCAGATACGCAGTATTTT.

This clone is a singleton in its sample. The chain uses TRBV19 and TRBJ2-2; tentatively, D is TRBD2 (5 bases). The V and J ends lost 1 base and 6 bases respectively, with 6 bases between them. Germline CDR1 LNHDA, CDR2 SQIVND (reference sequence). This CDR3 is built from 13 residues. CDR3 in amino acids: CASSIGGAGELFF. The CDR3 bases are TGTGCCAGTAGTATAGGGGGAGCCGGGGAGCTGTTTTTT.

CDR3 sequence (DNA): TGTGCCAGCAGCTTAGAAAGTAGCGGGGTGGGTTTAGCCAAAAACATTCAGTACTTC. It yields the protein CASSLESSGVGLAKNIQYF. The J gene is TRBJ2-4, the V gene TRBV7-2, with 8 bases lining up with TRBD2. The CDR3 is 19 residues long. After removal of 1 base from V and 0 bases from J, the junction contained 11 bases not matched to a gene. Germline-derived CDR1 and CDR2 are SGHTA and FQGNSA.

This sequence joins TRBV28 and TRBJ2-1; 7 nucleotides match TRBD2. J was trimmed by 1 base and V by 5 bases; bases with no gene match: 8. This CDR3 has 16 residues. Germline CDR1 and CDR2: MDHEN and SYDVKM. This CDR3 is CASSRAGLGSYNEQFF. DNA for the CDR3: TGTGCCAGCAGTCGAGCGGGATTGGGGTCCTACAATGAGCAGTTCTTC.

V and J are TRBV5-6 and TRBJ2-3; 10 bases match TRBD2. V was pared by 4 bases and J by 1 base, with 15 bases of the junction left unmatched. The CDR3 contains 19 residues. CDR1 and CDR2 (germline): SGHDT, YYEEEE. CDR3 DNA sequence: TGTGCCAGCAGCCCGAGGGGTCTAGCGGGAGCCCCTCGCACAGATACGCAGTATTTT. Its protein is CASSPRGLAGAPRTDTQYF.

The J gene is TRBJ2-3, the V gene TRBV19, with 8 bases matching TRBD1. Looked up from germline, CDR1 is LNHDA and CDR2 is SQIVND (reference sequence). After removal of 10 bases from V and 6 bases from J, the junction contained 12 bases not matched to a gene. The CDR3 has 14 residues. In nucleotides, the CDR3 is TGTGCCACCCGGATTCAGGGGGCGAAGGATACGCAGTATTTT. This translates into CATRIQGAKDTQYF.

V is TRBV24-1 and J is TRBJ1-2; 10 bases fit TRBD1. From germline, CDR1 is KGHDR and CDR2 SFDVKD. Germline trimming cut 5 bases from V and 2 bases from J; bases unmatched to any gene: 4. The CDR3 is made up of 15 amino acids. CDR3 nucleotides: TGTGCCACCAGTGTTCCGGGACAGGGGAACTATGGCTACACCTTC. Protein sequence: CATSVPGQGNYGYTF.

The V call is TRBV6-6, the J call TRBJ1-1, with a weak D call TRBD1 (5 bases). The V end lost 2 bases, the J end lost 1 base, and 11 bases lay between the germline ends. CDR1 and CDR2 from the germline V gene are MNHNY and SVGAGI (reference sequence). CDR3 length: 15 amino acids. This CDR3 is CASSYGGIRNTEAFF. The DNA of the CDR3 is TGTGCCAGCAGTTACGGGGGGATAAGGAACACTGAAGCTTTCTTT.

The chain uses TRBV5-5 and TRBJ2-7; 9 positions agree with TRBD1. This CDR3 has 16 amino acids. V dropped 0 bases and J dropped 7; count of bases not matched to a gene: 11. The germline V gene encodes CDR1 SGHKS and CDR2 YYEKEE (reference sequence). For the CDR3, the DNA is TGTGCCAGCAGCTTGGCATTAGGACAGGGGCTGGTGGAGCAGTACTTC. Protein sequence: CASSLALGQGLVEQYF.

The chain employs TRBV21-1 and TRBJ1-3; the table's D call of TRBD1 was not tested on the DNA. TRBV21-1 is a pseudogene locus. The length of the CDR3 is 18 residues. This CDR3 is CASSKGGDSYFSGNTIYF. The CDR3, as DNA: TGTGCCAGCAGCAAAGGAGGGGACAGCTACTTCTCTGGAAACACCATATATTTT.

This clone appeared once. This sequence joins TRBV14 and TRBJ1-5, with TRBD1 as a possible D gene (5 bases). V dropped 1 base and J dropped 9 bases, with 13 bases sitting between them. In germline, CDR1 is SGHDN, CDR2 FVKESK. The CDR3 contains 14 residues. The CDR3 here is CASSQAGSQGPQHF. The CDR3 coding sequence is TGTGCCAGCAGCCAAGCAGGCAGTCAGGGGCCCCAGCATTTT.

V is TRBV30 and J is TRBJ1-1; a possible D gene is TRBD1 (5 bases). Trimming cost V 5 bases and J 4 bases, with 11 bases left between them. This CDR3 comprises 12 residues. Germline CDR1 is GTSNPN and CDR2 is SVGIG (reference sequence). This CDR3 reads CAWGAYGTEAFF. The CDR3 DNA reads TGTGCCTGGGGGGCATATGGCACTGAAGCTTTCTTT.

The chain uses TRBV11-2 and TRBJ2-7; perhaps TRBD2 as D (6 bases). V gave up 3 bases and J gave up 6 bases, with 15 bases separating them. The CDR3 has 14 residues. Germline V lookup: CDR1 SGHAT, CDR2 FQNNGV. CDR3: CASSLDPGGGEQYF. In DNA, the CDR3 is TGTGCCAGCAGCTTGGACCCTGGGGGAGGCGAGCAGTACTTC.

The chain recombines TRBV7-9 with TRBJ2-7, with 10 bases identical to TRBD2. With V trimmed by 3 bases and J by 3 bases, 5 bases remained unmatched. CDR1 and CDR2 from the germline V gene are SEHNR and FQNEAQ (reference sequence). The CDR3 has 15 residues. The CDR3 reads CASSLSGRARYEQYF. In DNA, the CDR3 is TGTGCCAGCAGCTTGAGCGGGAGGGCCCGCTACGAGCAGTACTTC.

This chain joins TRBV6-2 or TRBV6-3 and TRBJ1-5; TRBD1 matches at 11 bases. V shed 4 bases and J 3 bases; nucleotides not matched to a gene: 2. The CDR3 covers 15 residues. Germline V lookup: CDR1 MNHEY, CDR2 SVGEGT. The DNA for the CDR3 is TGTGCCAGCAGTTGGGACAGGGGGGACAATCAGCCCCAGCATTTT. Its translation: CASSWDRGDNQPQHF.